The T cell receptor (beta chain) under discussion was sequenced for a study of shared clonotypes between healthy human individuals. The V and J ends lost 7 bases and 1 base respectively, with 12 bases between them. The CDR3 consists of 13 residues. Germline loops: CDR1 SQVTM, CDR2 ANQGSEA. Data came from immunoSEQ multiplex PCR; TCRdb stores just in-frame clones and leaves some out. Of 2 million to 2.5 million clones detected, around 90% appear once; the ten largest clones hold about 0.36%. This TCR was sampled from a man aged 18 to 30 in good health. Some clones in this sample may be carry-over from other donors' samples. The chain has TRBV29-1 and TRBJ2-3; no clear D. Sequencing was done on a sample of naive CD4+ T cells from PBMCs. Subset of the sample: CD45RA+ positively selected. CDR3 residues: CSAPQDGTDTQYF. For the CDR3, the DNA is TGCAGCGCCCCTCAGGACGGCACAGATACGCAGTATTTT.